One and the same sample provided the 21 T cell receptor beta chains below, sequenced in a study of molecular identifiers for immune sequencing clone quantification. One entry per CDR3 protein, called by TCRdb with MiXCR from the PCR reads. The profile shows a few hundred thousand distinct CDR3 sequences, roughly 23% of them singletons. The specimen was naive CD8+ T cells from blood, with Jurkat cell RNA spiked in. Subset here: FACS-sorted CD8+CD4-CCR7+CD45RA+ naive T cells. The receptors shown here come from a human donor in good health. Some libraries in this study had Jurkat cell RNA spiked in.

At least ten counts were recorded for this clonotype. The chain joins TRBV2 to TRBJ1-5; maybe TRBD1 (5 bases). CDR1 is SNHLY and CDR2 is FYNNEI in the germline V gene. CDR3 size: 14 residues. Deletions cut 0 bases from V and 4 bases from J, with 7 bases between. The CDR3 DNA follows: TGTGCCAGCAGTGAAGCGACAGAAAATCAGCCCCAGCATTTT. Translation gives CASSEATENQPQHF.

This clonotype was detected many times. The J gene is TRBJ2-2, the V gene TRBV2; maybe TRBD2 (6 bases). Germline lookup yields CDR1 SNHLY and CDR2 FYNNEI. Trimming left V 5 bases short and J 4 bases short, with 14 bases between. This CDR3 spans 15 amino acids. Here the CDR3 DNA reads TGTGCCAGCAGTTCTACCGGGACTGCCACCGGGGAGCTGTTTTTT. Translation: CASSSTGTATGELFF.

This clonotype was detected ten times or more. The CDR3: CASSKPPTVPIRATLYTGYF. The CDR3 DNA reads TGTGCCAGCAGTAAGCCCCCGACAGTACCTATACGAGCCACGCTATATACGGGGTACTTC. This sequence joins TRBV27 and TRBJ2-7; possibly TRBD1 for D (5 bases). The CDR3 extends over 20 amino acids. Germline-derived CDR1 and CDR2 are MNHEY and SMNVEV (reference sequence). V dropped 5 bases and J dropped 12 bases, with 41 bases sitting between them.

This clonotype turned up a few times. J is TRBJ2-2 and V is TRBV29-1; a weak D match, TRBD2 (6 bases). This CDR3 comprises 14 residues. Trimming removed 7 bases from V and 7 bases from J, with 19 bases in between. Germline V gene sequence: CDR1 SQVTM, CDR2 ANQGSEA. The CDR3 coding sequence is TGCAGCGCCGCCAGTGGAGGGCTTAACGGGGAGCTGTTTTTT. This translates into CSAASGGLNGELFF.

The rearrangement joins TRBV29-1 to TRBJ2-2; D may be TRBD2 (5 bases). Between the trimmed V and J ends, which lost 4 bases and 5 bases, there was a span of 23 bases. There are 17 residues in the CDR3. The germline CDR1 and CDR2 sequences are SQVTM and ANQGSEA. The CDR3 here is CSVARGSLTTGTGELFF. As DNA, the CDR3 is TGCAGCGTTGCCCGCGGGTCCCTCACAACGGGGACCGGGGAGCTGTTTTTT.

Many counts were recorded for this clonotype. This chain connects TRBV29-1 to TRBJ2-7; D may be TRBD1 (6 bases). The ends were cut back, 2 bases at V and 6 bases at J, with 11 bases in the middle. The CDR3 extends over 12 amino acids. CDR1 is SQVTM, CDR2 ANQGSEA, per germline. The CDR3 sequence is CSVERGLSEQYF. The CDR3 DNA reads as TGCAGCGTTGAAAGGGGGTTGAGCGAGCAGTACTTC.

Written as DNA, the CDR3 is TGTGCCAGCAGTTTATCGACTAGCGGGGGAGATACGCAGTATTTT. This translates into CASSLSTSGGDTQYF. The chain has TRBV27 and TRBJ2-3, with 12 bases aligning to TRBD2. J was trimmed by 5 bases and V by 0 bases; bases with no gene match: 0. The CDR3 runs 15 residues. In germline, CDR1 is MNHEY, CDR2 SMNVEV (reference sequence).

This clonotype was seen a handful of times. The J gene is TRBJ1-1, the V gene TRBV3-1; D call uncertain. Germline CDR1 LGHDT, CDR2 YNNKEL (reference sequence). Trimming took 3 bases from V and 4 from J, leaving 15 bases between them. CDR3 length: 15 amino acids. The CDR3 region is CASSHGPGRSTEAFF. The DNA for the CDR3 is TGTGCCAGCAGCCACGGGCCAGGAAGGAGCACTGAAGCTTTCTTT.

This clonotype was found many times. V gene TRBV11-2 combines with J gene TRBJ2-7; TRBD1 aligns across 7 bases. The CDR3 spans 14 residues. The V gene end was trimmed by 5 bases and the J gene end by 6 bases; junction bases not matched to a gene: 10. CDR1 and CDR2 from the germline V gene are SGHAT and FQNNGV. The CDR3 DNA sequence: TGTGCCAGCAGCCTCCCGACAGGGACGGGCGAGCAGTACTTC. This sequence encodes CASSLPTGTGEQYF.

This chain joins TRBV21-1 and TRBJ2-7. TRBV21-1 is tagged as a pseudogene. CDR3 length: 16 amino acids. The CDR3 region is CASSQTAQTKMYEQYF. The CDR3 DNA sequence: TGTGCCAGCAGCCAAACCGCCCAGACCAAAATGTACGAGCAGTACTTC.

This clonotype was detected a few times. The chain combines TRBV6-2 or TRBV6-3 with TRBJ1-5; D remains unclear. Per the germline V gene, CDR1 is MNHEY and CDR2 is SVGEGT. The V end lost 2 bases, the J end lost 9 bases, and 14 bases lay between the germline ends. The CDR3 runs to 14 residues. CDR3 bases: TGTGCCAGCAGTTACAGGGAGGGCCCGGGGCCCCAGCATTTT. Translation gives CASSYREGPGPQHF.

This clonotype has only one observation. V usage is TRBV12-3 or TRBV12-4 and J usage is TRBJ2-1, with a weak D call TRBD1 (6 bases). The CDR3 runs to 14 residues. V lost 3 bases and J lost 5, with 11 bases in between. The CDR3 loop is CASSLGAGHNEQFF. The CDR3 DNA follows: TGTGCCAGCAGTTTGGGGGCAGGGCACAATGAGCAGTTCTTC.

This clonotype was observed many times. The V gene is TRBV29-1, the J gene TRBJ2-3; TRBD2 might be the D (6 bases). Germline lookup yields CDR1 SQVTM and CDR2 ANQGSEA. There are 12 residues in the CDR3. Trimming pared 7 bases from V and 1 base from J, leaving 9 bases between. The CDR3 protein is CSAASGTDTQYF. In DNA form, the CDR3 reads TGCAGCGCAGCTAGCGGCACAGATACGCAGTATTTT.

This clonotype appeared a few times. The chain uses TRBV6-5 and TRBJ1-5; maybe TRBD1 (6 bases). The CDR3 has 18 amino acids. Germline loops: CDR1 MNHEY, CDR2 SVGAGI. V gave up 4 bases and J gave up 0 bases, with 19 bases separating them. The CDR3 region is CASSSMGGGPYSNQPQHF. The CDR3 DNA reads as TGTGCCAGCAGTTCAATGGGGGGGGGCCCTTATAGCAATCAGCCCCAGCATTTT.

This clonotype occurred many times. This chain uses TRBV2 with TRBJ2-3; D remains unclear. Germline V gene data show CDR1 as SNHLY and CDR2 as FYNNEI. This CDR3 is 16 amino acids long. Between the trimmed V and J ends, which lost 4 bases and 0 bases, there was a span of 14 bases. The CDR3 sequence: CASSGSFRSSTDTQYF. The CDR3 region has the DNA TGTGCCAGCAGTGGAAGCTTCAGATCTAGCACAGATACGCAGTATTTT.

The chain uses TRBV12-3 or TRBV12-4 and TRBJ1-5; TRBD1 matches 10 bases. The junction had 5 bases not matched to a gene; V was cut back by 4 bases and J by 5 bases. There are 15 residues in the CDR3. DNA for the CDR3: TGTGCCAGCAGTTCCGCCGGGACAGGGGATCAGCCCCAGCATTTT. This translates into CASSSAGTGDQPQHF.

The chain uses TRBV6-1 and TRBJ2-2; 15 bases map to TRBD2. The CDR3 totals 18 residues. V dropped 9 bases and J dropped 3; count of bases not matched to a gene: 11. Germline lookup yields CDR1 MNHNS and CDR2 SASEGT. The CDR3 protein is CARGTGLAGGRDTGELFF. The CDR3, as DNA: TGTGCCAGAGGAACAGGACTAGCGGGGGGGCGGGACACCGGGGAGCTGTTTTTT.

This chain connects TRBV16 to TRBJ2-7, with 10 bases identical to TRBD2. V was clipped by 0 bases and J by 0 bases; unmatched bases: 8. This CDR3 region has 18 residues. CDR1 and CDR2 (germline): KGHSY, FQNENV. The CDR3 sequence is CASSQSASGGTSSYEQYF. The CDR3 DNA reads TGTGCCAGCAGCCAATCGGCTAGCGGGGGAACCAGCTCCTACGAGCAGTACTTC. The full variable domain, in which reference TRBV16 and TRBJ2-7 provide the parts outside the CDR3, is GEEVAQTPKHLVRGEGQKAKLYCAPIKGHSYVFWYQQVLKNEFKFLISFQNENVFDETGMPKERFSAKCLPNSPCSLEIQATKLEDSAVYFCASSQSASGGTSSYEQYFGPGTRLTVT.

V gene TRBV11-2 combines with J gene TRBJ2-7; 8 positions agree with TRBD2. V gave up 1 base and J gave up 6 bases; unmatched junction bases: 8. Germline V gene sequence: CDR1 SGHAT, CDR2 FQNNGV. The CDR3 length is 15 residues. The CDR3 reads CASSLVGTRSAEQYF. The CDR3 coding sequence is TGTGCCAGCAGCTTAGTGGGGACTAGGTCTGCCGAGCAGTACTTC.

This clonotype was seen more than once but under ten times. The CDR3 nucleotides are TGTGCCAGCAGTCTTTATAGGGGACTAGCGGGGGAAGAGACCCAGTACTTC. It is translated as CASSLYRGLAGEETQYF. The chain couples TRBV12-3 or TRBV12-4 to TRBJ2-5; 14 nucleotides line up with TRBD2. The CDR3 has 17 residues. V shed 5 bases and J 3 bases; nucleotides not matched to a gene: 8.

This clonotype came up a few times. V and J are TRBV5-1 and TRBJ2-7, with a weak D call TRBD1 (6 bases). The CDR3 runs 14 residues. Trimming stripped 4 bases from V and 2 bases from J, with 13 bases between. Germline V gene sequence: CDR1 SGHRS, CDR2 YFSETQ. Here the CDR3 DNA reads TGCGCCAGCAGCCACCGGGACACAACCTACGAGCAGTACTTC. It is translated as CASSHRDTTYEQYF.